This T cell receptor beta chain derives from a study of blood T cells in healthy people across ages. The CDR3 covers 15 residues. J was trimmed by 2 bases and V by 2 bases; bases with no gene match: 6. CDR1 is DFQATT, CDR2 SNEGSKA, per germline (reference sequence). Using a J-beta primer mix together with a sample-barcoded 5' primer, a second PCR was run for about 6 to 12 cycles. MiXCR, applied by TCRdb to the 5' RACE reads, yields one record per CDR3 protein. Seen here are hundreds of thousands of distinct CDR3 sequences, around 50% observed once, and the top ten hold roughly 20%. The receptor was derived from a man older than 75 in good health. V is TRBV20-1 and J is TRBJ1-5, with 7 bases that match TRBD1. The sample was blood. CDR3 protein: CSARPRQGGNQPQHF. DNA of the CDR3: TGCAGTGCTAGACCTAGACAGGGTGGCAATCAGCCCCAGCATTTT.